The 22 T cell receptor beta chains listed next were all sequenced from one sample in a study of OX40 agonist ivuxolimab in advanced cancers. Clones were read by immunoSEQ multiplex PCR, and TCRdb kept only the in-frame ones, dropping some. The data contain some 66,000 clones, over 75% of them singletons. Sequenced material: CD4+ or CD8+ T cells sorted from blood, taken in a trial of the OX40 agonist ivuxolimab. The receptors shown here come from an adult with an advanced solid tumor such as melanoma, head and neck, liver or kidney cancer.

This chain uses TRBV5-1 with TRBJ2-7, with D perhaps TRBD2 (6 bases). The CDR3 runs to 14 residues. Trimming removed 0 bases at V and 3 bases at J, with 10 bases between. Germline V lookup: CDR1 SGHRS, CDR2 YFSETQ. CDR3 nucleotides: TGCGCCAGCAGCTTGGCGGGAGAAGTCTACGAGCAGTACTTC. Protein sequence: CASSLAGEVYEQYF.

The chain employs TRBV4-3 and TRBJ1-5; no firm D call. V was pared by 0 bases and J by 8 bases, with 14 bases between. The CDR3 covers 15 residues. In germline, CDR1 is LGHNA, CDR2 YSLEER. CDR3 DNA: TGCGCCAGCAGCCAAGATTATTGGGCATTGGAGCCCCAGCATTTT. The encoded protein is CASSQDYWALEPQHF.

This clone was detected only a few times. This chain connects TRBV6-5 to TRBJ1-6; D perhaps matches TRBD1 (5 bases). Germline V gene sequence: CDR1 MNHEY, CDR2 SVGAGI. CDR3 length: 13 residues. The ends were cut back, 9 bases at V and 10 bases at J, with 16 bases in the middle. The CDR3, as DNA: TGTGCCAGTACACCGGGGCCCCGATCACCCCTCCACTTT. The encoded protein is CASTPGPRSPLHF.

The gene calls are TRBV6-6 and TRBJ1-3, with D tentatively TRBD1 (6 bases). Germline CDR1 is MNHNY and CDR2 is SVGAGI (reference sequence). V lost 6 bases and J lost 4, with 13 bases in between. This CDR3 spans 14 amino acids. The CDR3 here is CASSRTGTGNTIYF. The CDR3 coding sequence is TGTGCCAGCAGCCGTACAGGGACAGGAAACACCATATATTTT.

V is TRBV28 and J is TRBJ1-2, with D possibly matching TRBD1 (5 bases). The CDR3 loop spans 14 amino acids. The germline CDR1 and CDR2 sequences are MDHEN and SYDVKM. The V end lost 5 bases, the J end lost 5 bases, and 15 bases lay between the germline ends. The CDR3 loop reads CASSPPGQGYGYTF. CDR3 DNA: TGTGCCAGCAGTCCCCCAGGGCAGGGTTATGGCTACACCTTC.

V and J are TRBV28 and TRBJ1-4; D might be TRBD1 (6 bases). Trimming removed 5 bases from V and 8 bases from J, with 21 bases in between. Germline loops: CDR1 MDHEN, CDR2 SYDVKM. CDR3 size: 16 residues. For the CDR3, the DNA is TGTGCCAGCAGTCTATTAACGACAGGACTTAAGGAAAAACTGTTTTTT. Translating it yields CASSLLTTGLKEKLFF. The whole variable domain, remainder taken from reference TRBV28 and TRBJ1-4, is DVKVTQSSRYLVKRTGEKVFLECVQDMDHENMFWYRQDPGLGLRLIYFSYDVKMKEKGDIPEGYSVSREKKERFSLILESASTNQTSMYLCASSLLTTGLKEKLFFGSGTQLSVL.

This clone was seen a handful of times. The rearrangement joins TRBV4-1 to TRBJ1-6, with unresolved D. CDR1 is MGHRA, CDR2 YSYEKL, per germline. V was clipped by 1 base and J by 5 bases, with 9 bases between them. CDR3 length: 15 residues. The CDR3 reads CASSQVPLDNSPLHF. The CDR3 DNA reads TGCGCCAGCAGCCAAGTGCCACTAGATAATTCACCCCTCCACTTT.

V is TRBV19 and J is TRBJ2-1, with TRBD1 matching over 7 bases. Trimming removed 3 bases from V and 0 bases from J; junction bases left unmatched: 5. The CDR3 has 16 amino acids. Germline loops: CDR1 LNHDA, CDR2 SQIVND (reference sequence). The CDR3 sequence: CASSILGQPSYNEQFF. CDR3 DNA sequence: TGTGCCAGTAGTATTCTGGGACAGCCCTCCTACAATGAGCAGTTCTTC.

CDR3 sequence: CASSFWETGNEQYF. The CDR3 DNA reads as TGTGCCAGCAGTTTTTGGGAGACCGGCAACGAGCAGTACTTC. V gene TRBV27 combines with J gene TRBJ2-7; D may be TRBD2 (5 bases). The germline V and J ends were trimmed by 3 bases and 5 bases, with 14 bases remaining between them. CDR1 and CDR2 (germline): MNHEY, SMNVEV (reference sequence). The CDR3 sequence is 14 residues long.

To note about this clone: Being one base from a much bigger clone, this may be a read error. Other nucleotide sequences in the sample specify the same CDR3. The rearrangement links TRBV9 to TRBJ1-5, with D perhaps TRBD1 (5 bases). The CDR3 is 15 amino acids. Trimming stripped 0 bases from V and 1 base from J, with 8 bases between. Germline CDR1 SGDLS, CDR2 YYNGEE. The DNA for the CDR3 is TGTGCCAGCAGCGTAGACGGGGCGAGCAATCAGCCCCAGCATTTT. Encoded protein: CASSVDGASNQPQHF. Based on the CDR3 plus reference TRBV9 and TRBJ1-5, the full variable domain is DSGVTQTPKHLITATGQRVTLRCSPRSGDLSVYWYQQSLDQGLQFLIQYYNGEERAKGNILERFSAQQFPDLHSELNLSSLELGDSALYFCASSVDGASNQPQHFGDGTRLSIL.

The chain joins TRBV21-1 to TRBJ2-2. TRBV21-1 represents a pseudogene. This CDR3 is 14 amino acids long. CDR3 loop: CASFLGTNTGELFF. The CDR3 nucleotides read TGTGCCAGCTTTCTGGGAACAAACACCGGGGAGCTGTTTTTT.

This clone appeared a single time. V and J are TRBV28 and TRBJ2-2, with D hard to call. Looked up from germline, CDR1 is MDHEN and CDR2 is SYDVKM. V was pared by 7 bases and J by 4 bases, with 7 bases between. The CDR3 has 12 amino acids. The CDR3 is CASTSPTGELFF. The CDR3 nucleotides are TGTGCCAGCACCAGCCCCACCGGGGAGCTGTTTTTT.

The gene calls are TRBV7-6 and TRBJ2-5, with TRBD1 as a possible D gene (6 bases). Germline CDR1 and CDR2: SGHVS and FNYEAQ. The CDR3 contains 13 residues. V was cut by 3 bases and J by 5 bases, with 10 bases left in between. DNA of the CDR3: TGTGCCAGCAGCTTTGGGGGCGTGGAGACCCAGTACTTC. This sequence encodes CASSFGGVETQYF.

The chain uses TRBV5-4 and TRBJ1-1, with no clear D. Germline CDR1 is SGHNT and CDR2 is YYREEE (reference sequence). Trimming removed 0 bases at V and 0 bases at J, with 3 bases between. The CDR3 runs 13 residues. CDR3 sequence (DNA): TGTGCCAGCAGCTTGGCGGTGAACACTGAAGCTTTCTTT. Translation gives CASSLAVNTEAFF.

The V gene is TRBV6-5, the J gene TRBJ2-1, with 9 positions matching TRBD2. This CDR3 has 14 amino acids. Per germline, CDR1 MNHEY and CDR2 SVGAGI. J was trimmed by 8 bases and V by 6 bases; bases with no gene match: 8. CDR3 amino acids: CASSHSSGKDEQFF. The CDR3 nucleotides are TGTGCCAGCAGCCATTCTAGCGGGAAGGATGAGCAGTTCTTC.

This clone showed up just a few times. The CDR3 sequence: CASSLVESGYTF. CDR3 DNA: TGCGCCAGCAGCTTGGTGGAGTCTGGCTACACCTTC. The V gene is TRBV5-1, the J gene TRBJ1-2; the D is unclear. Looked up from germline, CDR1 is SGHRS and CDR2 is YFSETQ. The germline V and J ends were trimmed by 0 bases and 7 bases, with 7 bases remaining between them. The CDR3 runs to 12 residues.

The rearrangement joins TRBV7-2 to TRBJ2-3; unclear D gene. There are 12 residues in the CDR3. Germline V gene lookup returns CDR1 SGHTA and CDR2 FQGNSA. Trimming took 4 bases from V and 3 from J, leaving 5 bases between them. CDR3 sequence reads: CASSSQTDTQYF. The CDR3 DNA is TGTGCCAGCAGCTCCCAGACAGATACGCAGTATTTT.

The V and J genes are TRBV18 and TRBJ2-7, with TRBD1 matching over 9 bases. Per the germline V gene, CDR1 is KGHSH and CDR2 is LQKENI. The CDR3 is 13 residues long. The V gene end was trimmed by 5 bases and the J gene end by 7 bases; junction bases not matched to a gene: 6. The CDR3 bases are TGTGCCAGCTCAGAGGACAGGGGTGAAGAGCAGTACGTC. Translating gives CASSEDRGEEQYV.

The CDR3 nucleotides read TGTGCCAGTACCCCTGGGACTAGCGGGGTCACAGATACGCAGTATTTT. It specifies CASTPGTSGVTDTQYF. The chain recombines TRBV19 with TRBJ2-3, with TRBD2 matching over 13 bases. Looked up from germline, CDR1 is LNHDA and CDR2 is SQIVND (reference sequence). The CDR3 covers 16 residues. The V and J ends lost 7 bases and 2 bases, in that order; junction bases with no gene match: 6.

The rearrangement joins TRBV5-6 to TRBJ2-7, with unresolved D. This CDR3 has 12 amino acids. The germline gives CDR1 SGHDT, CDR2 YYEEEE. V was cut by 0 bases and J by 3 bases, with 4 bases left in between. The CDR3 sequence: CASSLDGYEQYV. The CDR3 DNA reads as TGTGCCAGCAGCTTGGACGGCTACGAGCAGTACGTC.

V and J are TRBV10-3 and TRBJ1-2, with D perhaps matching TRBD1 (5 bases). The germline gives CDR1 ENHRY, CDR2 SYGVKD. V was cut by 4 bases and J by 4 bases, with 16 bases left in between. The CDR3 is 15 residues long. The CDR3 DNA is TGTGCCATCAGTGGGGGCAGGGACTCGGGCTATGGCTACACCTTC. This codes for CAISGGRDSGYGYTF.

The rearrangement uses TRBV30 and TRBJ1-1, with a possible D match to TRBD1 (5 bases). The CDR3 length is 12 residues. Trimming left V 4 bases short and J 4 bases short, with 10 bases between. Per germline, CDR1 GTSNPN and CDR2 SVGIG (reference sequence). The CDR3 reads CAWIGGFTEAFF. CDR3 nucleotide sequence: TGTGCCTGGATTGGGGGTTTCACTGAAGCTTTCTTT.